This TCR beta chain appears in the sequencing data of a study of T cell repertoires in cytomegalovirus infection. Looking at the study overall: Both a matching HLA type and CMV infection were indicated by public TCR beta signatures.

Germline V gene data show CDR1 as SGHTA and CDR2 as FQGNSA. The CDR3 has 15 amino acids. The V end was cut by 2 bases, the J end by 2 bases, with 9 bases between. Points from the study as a whole: Adding up the frequency of public TCR beta families identified people who carried CMV plus the relevant HLA. CMV-specific TCR beta clonotypes restricted by HLA-C dominated the ex vivo response.

In its sample, this clonotype was seen many times. Its antigen remains unknown. TCRdb reprocessed the reads via MiXCR and lists one record per CDR3 protein. The table shows 700,000 to 950,000 distinct CDR3 sequences, with less than 35% occurring only once. The specimen was cultured CD8+ T cells from PBMCs, collected from culture after CMV antigen stimulation. The clonotype originates from a human donor in good health (CMV status not recorded). Some clones in this sample may be carry-over from other donors' samples. The chain links TRBV7-2 to TRBJ1-4; D is ambiguous. The CDR3 loop is CASSLFGRTNEKLFF. As DNA, the CDR3 is TGTGCCAGCAGCTTATTTGGGAGGACTAATGAAAAACTGTTTTTT.